This TCR beta chain was sequenced during a study of T-cell memory formation after mild COVID-19. Across the whole study: Across donors, TCR clusters were largely donor specific. General study findings and limits: Largely, contracting CD4+ clones fell within CM and EM, and contracting CD8+ clones within EMRA. Pre-infection memory showed some responding clones, and this suggested that cross-reactive memory joined.

5'RACE with constant-segment primers yielded barcoded, UMI-tagged TCR alpha and TCR beta cDNA libraries. TCRdb independently ran MiXCR on the 5' RACE reads; one entry per CDR3 protein. The data show 400,000 to 450,000 distinct CDR3 sequences, roughly 18% seen once. Deletions cut 3 bases from V and 7 bases from J, with 7 bases between. Germline CDR1 reads LNHNV; CDR2 reads YYDKDF (reference sequence). This CDR3 has 12 amino acids. Concerning this clonotype itself: Antigen unknown.

The material sequenced was PBMCs or a T cell subset sorted from them (not recorded which). The sequence derives from a man between 18 and 29 years old who had mild COVID-19 (a few samples of this study predate the infection). Cell type and time point are not known. The chain couples TRBV15 to TRBJ1-3, with D uncertain. DNA for the CDR3: TGTGCCACCAGCAGGAGAGACAACACCATATATTTT. Translating gives CATSRRDNTIYF.